This entry features one T cell receptor beta chain sequence. This entry is derived from a study of blood T cells in healthy people across ages. The ends were cut back, 5 bases at V and 0 bases at J, with 12 bases in the middle. This CDR3 has 15 amino acids. The germline CDR1 and CDR2 sequences are SGHTA and FQGNSA. The authors isolated at least 6 million PBMCs per sample. Total RNA extracted from each sample amounted to at least 5 micrograms. The second PCR ran about 6 to 11 cycles with a sample-barcoded 5' primer and J-beta primers. Each cDNA molecule was tagged by a template-switch adaptor that had 12 random nucleotides. TCRdb re-called the 5' RACE reads with MiXCR, one entry per CDR3 protein. The top ten hold about a fifth of the sample, which has hundreds of thousands of distinct CDR3 sequences, under 45% seen once.

The V and J genes are TRBV7-2 and TRBJ2-3, with D perhaps matching TRBD2 (6 bases). This sequence was found in a man between 60 and 75 years old in good health. Sequencing was carried out using blood. In DNA form, the CDR3 reads TGTGCCAGCAGCGCAGCGCGGGGAAGCACAGATACGCAGTATTTT. The encoded protein is CASSAARGSTDTQYF.